This T cell receptor beta chain was recorded in a study of shared clonotypes between healthy human individuals. Naive CD8 cells comprised CD45RO-negative, CCR7-positively selected cells, excluding terminally differentiated effector memory CD45RA+ cells. Donation came from healthy HIV-negative adults that had no recent acute infections or vaccinations. All participating donors were Caucasian adults from Nashville, Tennessee. As to this clone: Antigen: not known.

Assay: immunoSEQ multiplex PCR; the TCRdb copy retains only in-frame clones and omits some. The sample contains roughly 550,000 clones, nearly 97% of which appear only once. General study findings and limits: Larger estimated richness was generally seen in naive subsets than in memory subsets. Only blood samples were collected, and tissue repertoires likely differ.

The V and J ends lost 2 bases and 0 bases respectively, with 9 bases between them. Germline CDR1 is MNHEY and CDR2 is SMNVEV (reference sequence). This CDR3 has 15 amino acids. What was sequenced was naive CD8+ T cells sorted from blood. This receptor was obtained from a woman under 40 in good health. This chain links TRBV27 with TRBJ2-3; D call uncertain. The CDR3 DNA follows: TGTGCCAGCAGTTTAGGGCAGCTCAGCACAGATACGCAGTATTTT. It codes for CASSLGQLSTDTQYF.